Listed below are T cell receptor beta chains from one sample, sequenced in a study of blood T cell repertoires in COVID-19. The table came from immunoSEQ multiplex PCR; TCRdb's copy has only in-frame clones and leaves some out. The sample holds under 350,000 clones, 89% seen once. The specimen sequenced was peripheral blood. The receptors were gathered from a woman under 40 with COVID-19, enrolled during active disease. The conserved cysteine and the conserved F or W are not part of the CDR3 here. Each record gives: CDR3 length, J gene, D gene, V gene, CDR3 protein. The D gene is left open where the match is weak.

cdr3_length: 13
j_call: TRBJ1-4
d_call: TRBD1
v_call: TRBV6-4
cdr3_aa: ASSDSGQPNEKLF

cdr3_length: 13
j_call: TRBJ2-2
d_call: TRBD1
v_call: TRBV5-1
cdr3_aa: ASSSATGGPGELF

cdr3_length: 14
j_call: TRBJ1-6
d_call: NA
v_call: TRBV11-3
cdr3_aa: ASRGGLSSYNSPLH

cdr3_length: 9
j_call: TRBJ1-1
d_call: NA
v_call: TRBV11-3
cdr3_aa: ASSYKTEAF

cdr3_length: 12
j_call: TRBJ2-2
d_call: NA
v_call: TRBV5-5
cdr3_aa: ASGRLTNTGELF

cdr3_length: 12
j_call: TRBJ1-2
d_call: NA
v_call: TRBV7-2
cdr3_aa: ASSPRGEGYGYT

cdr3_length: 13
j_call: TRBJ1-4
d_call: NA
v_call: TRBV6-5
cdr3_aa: ASSYSDRGSEKLF

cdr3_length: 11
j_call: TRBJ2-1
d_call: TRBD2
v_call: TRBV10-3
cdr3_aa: AIRDGGNDEQF

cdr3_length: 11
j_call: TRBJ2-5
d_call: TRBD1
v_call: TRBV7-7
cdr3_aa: ASSLDREETQY

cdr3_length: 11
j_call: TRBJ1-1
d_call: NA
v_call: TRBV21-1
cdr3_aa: ASGTGGNTEAF

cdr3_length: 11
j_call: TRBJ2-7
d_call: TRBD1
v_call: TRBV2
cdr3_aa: ASRWTGGEQQY

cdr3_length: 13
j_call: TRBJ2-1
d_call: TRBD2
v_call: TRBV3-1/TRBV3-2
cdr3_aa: ASSQDPGGYNEQF

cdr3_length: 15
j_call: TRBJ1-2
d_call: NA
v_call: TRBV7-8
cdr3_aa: ASSLNPRELYGYGYT

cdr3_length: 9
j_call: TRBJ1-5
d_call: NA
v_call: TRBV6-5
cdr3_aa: AAGRNQPQH

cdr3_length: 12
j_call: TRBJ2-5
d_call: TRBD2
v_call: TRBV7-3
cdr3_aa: ASSRAGGHETQY

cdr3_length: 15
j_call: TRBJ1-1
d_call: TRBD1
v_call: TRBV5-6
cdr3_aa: ASSRTGRWLMNTEAF

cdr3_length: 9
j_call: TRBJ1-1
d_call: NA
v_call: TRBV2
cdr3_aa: ASSEAYEAF